The clone carrying this T cell receptor (beta chain) was detected ten times or more. Its antigen is not known. Patients chosen for sequencing had shown CD8+CD57+ cell expansion by flow cytometry. Severe acquired aplastic anemia was the diagnosis recorded for all patients. Among the patients, none had received any therapy at the time of blood sampling. The CDR3 sequence is 14 residues long. Trimming took off 6 bases at V and 8 bases at J, with 14 bases between the two ends. Germline lookup yields CDR1 LNHDA and CDR2 SQIVND (reference sequence). Researchers used genomic DNA as the template to profile TCR beta VDJ and CDR3. From the reads, TCRdb called clonotypes with MiXCR, one entry per CDR3 protein. The sample contains around 430,000 distinct CDR3 sequences, more than 25% of which appear only once. The record originates from a study of CD8+CD57+ T cells in acquired aplastic anemia. Study in general: Average DNA yield from sorted CD4+ and CD8+ cells was about 2.9 ug.

Whole-study findings and limits: Twenty-nine was the count of CD8+ CDR3 sequences that patients shared with controls.

V and J are TRBV19 and TRBJ1-6; tentatively, D is TRBD1 (6 bases). The clonotype originates from a human donor with aplastic anemia. The sequencing sample was made of sorted CD4+, CD8+, or CD8+CD57+ T cells (not recorded which) from PBMCs. The CDR3 bases are TGTGCCAGTAGCAGGACAGAAGCTGATTCACCCCTCCACTTT. Protein product: CASSRTEADSPLHF.